This T cell receptor beta chain was sequenced during a study of beta chain features in type 1 diabetes. The isolated RNA, all of it, was reverse transcribed, so expressed TCRB transcripts were what got sequenced. Sequencing used immunoSEQ multiplex PCR; TCRdb keeps in-frame clones, though not all of them. The table includes some 900,000 clones, around a sixth detected once. The CDR3 extends over 14 amino acids. The germline gives CDR1 SQVTM, CDR2 ANQGSEA. The V and J ends lost 6 bases and 8 bases, in that order; junction bases with no gene match: 10. Study-wide results and caveats: Any HLA effect on TCRB rearrangement was left unresolved by small sub-analyses. Sequencing the cDNA could make cells with high TCR expression show up more than they should. Shortening that was moderate but significant affected the TCRB CDR3s of Type 1 diabetes patients in all four CD4+ subsets.

Details on this clone: As yet, its antigen is unknown.

Per donor, one heparinised blood draw averaged around 120 mL. This sequence joins TRBV29-1 and TRBJ2-1; TRBD1 matches 10 bases. The sample consisted of naive CD4+ T cells from blood. This sequence originates from a woman younger than 35 in good health. In DNA, the CDR3 is TGCAGCGTCCGGAGGGCGACAGGGGGCGATGAGCAGTTCTTC. Encoded protein: CSVRRATGGDEQFF.